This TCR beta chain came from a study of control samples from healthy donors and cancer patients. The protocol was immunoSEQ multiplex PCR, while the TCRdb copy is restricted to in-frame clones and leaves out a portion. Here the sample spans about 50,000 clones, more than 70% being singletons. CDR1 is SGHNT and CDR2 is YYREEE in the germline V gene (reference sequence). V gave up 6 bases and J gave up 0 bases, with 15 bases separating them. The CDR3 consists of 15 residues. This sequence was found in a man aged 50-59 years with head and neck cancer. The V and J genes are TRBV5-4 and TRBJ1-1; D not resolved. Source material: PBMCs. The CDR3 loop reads CASNEVAGLNTEAFF. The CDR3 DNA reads TGTGCCAGCAACGAGGTGGCAGGTTTGAACACTGAAGCTTTCTTT.